A single sample is the source of the 18 T cell receptor beta chains below, sequenced in a study of blood T cell repertoires in COVID-19. Produced via immunoSEQ multiplex PCR; TCRdb's table is partial and in-frame only. The sample holds approximately 390,000 clones; 88% are singletons and the top ten take roughly 2%. Sequenced input: PBMCs or T cells enriched from blood (not recorded which). These TCRs come from a woman aged 40-49 years with acute COVID-19.

The rearrangement uses TRBV10-3 and TRBJ1-1; D is unresolved. The CDR3 is 12 residues long. Germline V gene sequence: CDR1 ENHRY, CDR2 SYGVKD. V lost 3 bases to trimming and J lost 5 bases, with 7 bases between them. The CDR3 is CAISDTGTEAFF. CDR3 coding DNA: TGTGCCATCAGTGATACCGGGACTGAAGCTTTCTTT.

The chain has TRBV2 and TRBJ1-1; D is uncertain. Trimming shortened V by 8 bases and J by 0 bases, and 10 bases separated the two germline ends. The V gene's germline CDR1 is SNHLY and CDR2 FYNNEI. The CDR3 consists of 13 residues. CDR3 amino acids: CASSTYMNTEAFF. The CDR3 DNA reads as TGTGCCAGCTCCACATACATGAACACTGAAGCTTTCTTT.

J is TRBJ2-7 and V is TRBV11-3; 9 bases agree with TRBD2. J gave up 6 bases and V 0 bases, and 9 bases lay outside the gene matches. CDR3 size: 16 residues. CDR1 and CDR2 (germline): SGHNT, YENEEA. The CDR3 here is CASSLDTGGGAREQYF. Here the CDR3 DNA reads TGTGCCAGCAGCTTAGATACTGGCGGGGGGGCTCGCGAGCAGTACTTC.

The chain has TRBV19 and TRBJ1-2; D is possibly TRBD1 (6 bases). Trimming removed 3 bases at V and 4 bases at J, with 18 bases between. Germline V gene lookup returns CDR1 LNHDA and CDR2 SQIVND (reference sequence). This CDR3 contains 16 residues. CDR3: CASSILGQHTLYGYTF. DNA of the CDR3: TGTGCCAGTAGTATTCTCGGACAGCACACCCTCTATGGCTACACCTTC.

The CDR3 DNA follows: TGCGCCAGCAGTCACAGGGGAGGGGAGCAGTACTTC. It specifies CASSHRGGEQYF. V usage is TRBV23-1 and J usage is TRBJ2-7, with D maybe TRBD2 (7 bases). TRBV23-1 is an ORF; its function is uncertain. CDR3 length: 12 residues. The germline V and J ends were trimmed by 3 bases and 7 bases, with 10 bases remaining between them.

The chain has TRBV19 and TRBJ1-2, with 9 bases fitting TRBD1. V lost 4 bases, J lost 3 bases, and 6 bases stayed unmatched. CDR1 LNHDA and CDR2 SQIVND come from the germline V gene (reference sequence). The CDR3 consists of 15 residues. The CDR3 region has the DNA TGTGCCAGTAGTACGTTCCGGGACAGGGACTATGGCTACACCTTC. Encoded protein: CASSTFRDRDYGYTF.

This chain links TRBV10-3 with TRBJ1-3; no firm D call. Trimming shortened V by 2 bases and J by 0 bases, and 8 bases separated the two germline ends. This CDR3 comprises 15 residues. The V gene's germline CDR1 is ENHRY and CDR2 SYGVKD. The CDR3 here is CAISEPGTSGNTIYF. The CDR3 bases are TGTGCCATCAGTGAGCCGGGAACCTCTGGAAACACCATATATTTT.

CDR3 amino acids: CASRPQGSNYGYTF. CDR3 sequence (DNA): TGTGCCAGCAGGCCACAGGGGTCCAACTATGGCTACACCTTC. V usage is TRBV27 and J usage is TRBJ1-2, with TRBD1 identical over 7 bases. Germline CDR1 is MNHEY and CDR2 is SMNVEV (reference sequence). The V and J ends lost 6 bases and 2 bases, in that order; junction bases with no gene match: 6. The CDR3 loop spans 14 amino acids.

This chain's CDR3 is CASSLGGGRFETQYF. The CDR3 DNA reads as TGTGCCAGCAGTTTAGGGGGGGGGCGGTTTGAGACCCAGTACTTC. The V call is TRBV28, the J call TRBJ2-5, with a tentative D call TRBD2 (7 bases). There are 15 residues in the CDR3. Germline lookup yields CDR1 MDHEN and CDR2 SYDVKM. With 2 bases removed from V and 5 bases from J, the gap between germline ends came to 15 bases.

CDR3 residues: CASSFLYGGANNEQFF. The CDR3 DNA reads as TGCGCCAGCAGCTTTTTATACGGCGGGGCGAACAATGAGCAGTTCTTC. This chain uses TRBV5-1 with TRBJ2-1, with a tentative D call TRBD2 (6 bases). CDR1 is SGHRS and CDR2 is YFSETQ in the germline V gene. The CDR3 loop spans 16 amino acids. Trimming left V 2 bases short and J 5 bases short, with 17 bases between. The variable domain in full, completed from reference TRBV5-1 and TRBJ2-1, reads KAGVTQTPRYLIKTRGQQVTLSCSPISGHRSVSWYQQTPGQGLQFLFEYFSETQRNKGNFPGRFSGRQFSNSRSEMNVSTLELGDSALYLCASSFLYGGANNEQFFGPGTRLTVL.

The table lists this clone with a count of one. The chain carries TRBV19 and TRBJ1-1, with TRBD1 as a possible D gene (6 bases). The CDR3 length is 16 residues. Per the germline V gene, CDR1 is LNHDA and CDR2 is SQIVND (reference sequence). V lost 10 bases to trimming and J lost 0 bases, with 21 bases between them. The CDR3 loop reads CATNPGHTLMNTEAFF. CDR3 coding DNA: TGTGCCACGAATCCGGGACATACACTAATGAACACTGAAGCTTTCTTT.

This chain joins TRBV24-1 and TRBJ1-2, with D hard to call. The V end lost 9 bases, the J end lost 0 bases, and 19 bases lay between the germline ends. The CDR3 is 16 residues long. Germline loops: CDR1 KGHDR, CDR2 SFDVKD. CDR3 in DNA: TGTGCCACCCGGAGGGTCAGGCGGCGTTCTAACTATGGCTACACCTTC. It is translated as CATRRVRRRSNYGYTF.

The chain links TRBV9 to TRBJ2-5; TRBD2 matches 10 bases. V was clipped by 3 bases and J by 0 bases; unmatched bases: 5. Germline CDR1 and CDR2: SGDLS and YYNGEE. CDR3 size: 16 residues. CDR3 residues: CASSETGLAYQETQYF. CDR3 nucleotides: TGTGCCAGCAGCGAAACGGGACTAGCGTACCAAGAGACCCAGTACTTC.

The chain employs TRBV5-5 and TRBJ1-1; D might be TRBD1 (5 bases). The CDR3 sequence is 11 residues long. The ends were cut back, 4 bases at V and 8 bases at J, with 9 bases in the middle. The germline V gene encodes CDR1 SGHKS and CDR2 YYEKEE (reference sequence). The CDR3, as DNA: TGTGCCAGCAGCCCTAACAGGGAAGCTTTCTTT. Translation: CASSPNREAFF.

The chain carries TRBV9 and TRBJ2-1; tentatively, D is TRBD1 (6 bases). CDR1 and CDR2 from the germline V gene are SGDLS and YYNGEE. The CDR3 is 14 residues long. V lost 2 bases and J 7 bases, leaving 13 bases between the germline ends. The CDR3 region has the DNA TGTGCCAGCAGCGTCAGGGGTATGGGGAATGAGCAGTTCTTC. Encoded protein: CASSVRGMGNEQFF.

This chain links TRBV19 with TRBJ1-1; D uncertain. V lost 5 bases, J lost 1 base, and 11 bases lay in between. Germline CDR1 LNHDA, CDR2 SQIVND (reference sequence). The length of the CDR3 is 14 residues. CDR3 bases: TGTGCCAGTAGTCCAAAGACATCGAACACTGAAGCTTTCTTT. It is translated as CASSPKTSNTEAFF. Drawing the rest from reference TRBV19 and TRBJ1-1, the complete variable domain is DGGITQSPKYLFRKEGQNVTLSCEQNLNHDAMYWYRQDPGQGLRLIYYSQIVNDFQKGDIAEGYSVSREKKESFPLTVTSAQKNPTAFYLCASSPKTSNTEAFFGQGTRLTVV.

The chain uses TRBV11-2 and TRBJ2-3; D perhaps matches TRBD2 (6 bases). Trimming left V 5 bases short and J 3 bases short, with 18 bases between. The CDR3 covers 16 residues. Germline V gene sequence: CDR1 SGHAT, CDR2 FQNNGV. This CDR3 is CASSPGRGTRTDTQYF. The CDR3 region has the DNA TGTGCCAGCAGCCCAGGTCGGGGGACCAGGACAGATACGCAGTATTTT.

J is TRBJ1-1 and V is TRBV29-1; 11 positions agree with TRBD1. CDR1 and CDR2 (germline): SQVTM, ANQGSEA. CDR3 size: 13 residues. V shed 8 bases, J shed 5 bases, and the junction held 7 bases outside the gene matches. The CDR3 DNA is TGCAGCATACGGACAGGGGGCTGGACTGAAGCTTTCTTT. Amino acids: CSIRTGGWTEAFF.